This T cell receptor beta chain was retrieved from a study of beta chain features in type 1 diabetes. Notes on the study in general: People with Type 1 diabetes carried modestly yet significantly shorter TCRB CDR3s in all four CD4+ subsets. Sequencing of cDNA might inflate the share of cells that strongly express TCR.

To note about this clone: What it binds is not known. The same CDR3 arises from other DNA sequences in this sample as well.

CDR3 size: 15 residues. The germline gives CDR1 LNHDA, CDR2 SQIVND (reference sequence). Deletions cut 2 bases from V and 0 bases from J, with 8 bases between. Isolated RNA was reverse transcribed in full, so expressed TCRB transcripts were sequenced. This table comes from immunoSEQ multiplex PCR, and its TCRdb copy is limited to in-frame clones, with some not included. The table lists more than 300,000 clones, over 13% of them singletons. The TCR originated in a woman aged 18-29 years in good health. The specimen was naive CD4+ T cells from blood. The chain couples TRBV19 to TRBJ2-1; TRBD2 might be the D (5 bases). The chain's CDR3 is CASSISGSSYNEQFF. The DNA for the CDR3 is TGTGCCAGTAGTATAAGCGGTAGCTCCTACAATGAGCAGTTCTTC.